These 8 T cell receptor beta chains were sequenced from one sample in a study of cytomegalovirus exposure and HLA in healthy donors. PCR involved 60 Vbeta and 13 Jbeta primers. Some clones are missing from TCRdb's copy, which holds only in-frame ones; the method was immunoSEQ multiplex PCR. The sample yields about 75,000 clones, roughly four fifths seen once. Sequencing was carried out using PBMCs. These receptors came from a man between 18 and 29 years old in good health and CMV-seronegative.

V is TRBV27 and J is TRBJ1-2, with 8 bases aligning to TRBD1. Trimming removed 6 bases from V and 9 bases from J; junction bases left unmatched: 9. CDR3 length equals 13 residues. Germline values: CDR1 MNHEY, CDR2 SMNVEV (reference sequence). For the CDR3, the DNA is TGTGCCAGCAGGACAGGGGAAAAGGGAAGCTACACCTTC. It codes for CASRTGEKGSYTF.

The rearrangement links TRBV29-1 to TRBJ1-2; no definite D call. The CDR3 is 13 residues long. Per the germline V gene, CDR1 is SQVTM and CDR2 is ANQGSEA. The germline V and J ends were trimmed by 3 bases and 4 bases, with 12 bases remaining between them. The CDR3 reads CSVEQDGSYGYTF. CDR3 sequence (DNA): TGCAGCGTTGAGCAGGACGGGAGCTATGGCTACACCTTC. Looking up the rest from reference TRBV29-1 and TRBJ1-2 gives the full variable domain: SAVISQKPSRDICQRGTSLTIQCQVDSQVTMMFWYRQQPGQSLTLIATANQGSEATYESGFVIDKFPISRPNLTFSTLTVSNMSPEDSSIYLCSVEQDGSYGYTFGSGTRLTVV.

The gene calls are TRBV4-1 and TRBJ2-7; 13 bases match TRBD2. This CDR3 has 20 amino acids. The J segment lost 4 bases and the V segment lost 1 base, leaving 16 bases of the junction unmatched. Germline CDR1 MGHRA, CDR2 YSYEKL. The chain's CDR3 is CASSQVGRTSGGYRGYEQYF. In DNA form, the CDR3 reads TGCGCCAGCAGCCAAGTAGGTAGGACTAGCGGGGGCTATCGCGGTTACGAGCAGTACTTC.

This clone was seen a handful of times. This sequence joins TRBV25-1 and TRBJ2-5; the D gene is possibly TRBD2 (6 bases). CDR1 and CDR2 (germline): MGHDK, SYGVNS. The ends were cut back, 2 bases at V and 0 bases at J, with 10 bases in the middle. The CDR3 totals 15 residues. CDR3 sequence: CASSESRGYQETQYF. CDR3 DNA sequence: TGTGCCAGCAGTGAAAGCCGGGGGTACCAAGAGACCCAGTACTTC.

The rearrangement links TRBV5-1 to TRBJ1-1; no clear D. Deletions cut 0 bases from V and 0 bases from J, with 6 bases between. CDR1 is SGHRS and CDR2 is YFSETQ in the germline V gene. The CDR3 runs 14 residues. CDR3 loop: CASSLGAVNTEAFF. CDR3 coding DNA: TGCGCCAGCAGCTTGGGGGCCGTGAACACTGAAGCTTTCTTT.

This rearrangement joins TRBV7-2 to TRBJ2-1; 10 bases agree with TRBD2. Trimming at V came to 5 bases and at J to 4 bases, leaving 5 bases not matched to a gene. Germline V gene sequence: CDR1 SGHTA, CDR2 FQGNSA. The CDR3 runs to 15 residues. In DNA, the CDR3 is TGTGCCAGCAGCCTCGGGACTAGCGATTACAATGAGCAGTTCTTC. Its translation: CASSLGTSDYNEQFF.

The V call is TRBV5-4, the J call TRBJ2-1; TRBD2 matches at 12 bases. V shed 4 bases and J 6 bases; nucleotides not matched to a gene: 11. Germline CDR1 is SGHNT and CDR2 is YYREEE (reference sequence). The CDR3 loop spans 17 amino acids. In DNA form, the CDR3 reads TGTGCCAGCAGCAAAGGGACTAGCGGGCCTTCATCCAATGAGCAGTTCTTC. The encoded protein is CASSKGTSGPSSNEQFF.

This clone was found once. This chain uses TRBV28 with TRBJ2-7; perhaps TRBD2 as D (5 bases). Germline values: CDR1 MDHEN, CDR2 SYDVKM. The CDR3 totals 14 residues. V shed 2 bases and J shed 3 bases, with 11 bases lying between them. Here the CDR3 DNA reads TGTGCCAGCAGTTTAAATCTAGCTGGCTACGAGCAGTACTTC. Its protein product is CASSLNLAGYEQYF.